The 7 T cell receptor beta chains reported below all come from one sample, sequenced in a study of T cells and copy number aberrations in small-cell lung cancer. Produced via immunoSEQ multiplex PCR; TCRdb's table is partial and in-frame only. The table lists about 730 clones, 85% to 90% of them singletons. The specimen was tumor tissue. The source is a man in his fifties or sixties with small cell lung cancer.

The V gene is TRBV11-3, the J gene TRBJ2-3, with unresolved D. Germline CDR1 and CDR2: SGHNT and YENEEA. V dropped 5 bases and J dropped 6 bases, with 9 bases sitting between them. The CDR3 covers 12 residues. CDR3 bases: TGTGCCAGCAGCGATAGTTCCGATACGCAGTATTTT. This sequence encodes CASSDSSDTQYF.

The gene calls are TRBV30 and TRBJ2-3, with D possibly TRBD2 on 5 matching bases. V was clipped by 0 bases and J by 6 bases, with 7 bases between them. This CDR3 has 12 residues. Germline CDR1 GTSNPN, CDR2 SVGIG (reference sequence). The CDR3 DNA is TGTGCCTGGAGTGTACTAGGGGATACGCAGTATTTT. This encodes CAWSVLGDTQYF. The variable domain in full, with the rest retrieved from reference TRBV30 and TRBJ2-3, is SQTIHQWPATLVQPVGSPLSLECTVEGTSNPNLYWYRQAAGRGLQLLFYSVGIGQISSEVPQNLSASRPQDRQFILSSKKLLLSDSGFYLCAWSVLGDTQYFGPGTRLTVL.

This chain uses TRBV18 with TRBJ1-4; D is uncertain. V lost 2 bases and J 8 bases, leaving 3 bases between the germline ends. The CDR3 consists of 11 residues. Looked up from germline, CDR1 is KGHSH and CDR2 is LQKENI. Written as DNA, the CDR3 is TGTGCCAGCTCACCAGGGGAAAAACTGTTTTTT. It codes for CASSPGEKLFF.

The V and J genes are TRBV7-6 and TRBJ1-2; D not resolved. Germline V gene lookup returns CDR1 SGHVS and CDR2 FNYEAQ. CDR3 length: 16 residues. Trimming shortened V by 5 bases and J by 8 bases, and 24 bases separated the two germline ends. The CDR3 coding sequence is TGTGCCAGCAGCCCCCCGAATACCGGGAGAATGGGCGGCTACACCTTC. It is translated as CASSPPNTGRMGGYTF.

The chain is built from TRBV16 and TRBJ1-5, with D possibly being TRBD1 (5 bases). The CDR3 totals 11 residues. Trimming left V 4 bases short and J 7 bases short, with 5 bases between. Per germline, CDR1 KGHSY and CDR2 FQNENV. The CDR3, as DNA: TGTGCCAGCAGCCCAGGGCAGCCCCAGCATTTT. Translated, it gives CASSPGQPQHF.

This chain connects TRBV4-3 to TRBJ2-5; possibly TRBD2 for D (6 bases). V dropped 0 bases and J dropped 9 bases, with 14 bases sitting between them. The germline V gene encodes CDR1 LGHNA and CDR2 YSLEER. This CDR3 has 14 amino acids. CDR3 sequence reads: CASSQDLHPGAQYF. Written as DNA, the CDR3 is TGCGCCAGCAGCCAAGATTTGCACCCGGGGGCCCAGTACTTC.

CDR3 residues: CASSVALGDRAGTGELFF. The CDR3 DNA follows: TGTGCCAGCAGCGTAGCTCTAGGCGACAGGGCCGGCACCGGGGAGCTGTTTTTT. The genes are TRBV9 and TRBJ2-2; 7 bases match TRBD1. The V gene end was trimmed by 0 bases and the J gene end by 4 bases; junction bases not matched to a gene: 12. The CDR3 contains 18 residues. Germline lookup yields CDR1 SGDLS and CDR2 YYNGEE. Together with reference TRBV9 and TRBJ2-2, the CDR3 gives the full variable domain: DSGVTQTPKHLITATGQRVTLRCSPRSGDLSVYWYQQSLDQGLQFLIQYYNGEERAKGNILERFSAQQFPDLHSELNLSSLELGDSALYFCASSVALGDRAGTGELFFGEGSRLTVL.